These 21 T cell receptor beta chains were sequenced from one sample in a study of blood T cell repertoires in COVID-19. The assay was immunoSEQ multiplex PCR, and TCRdb's table has in-frame clones only and misses some. This sample has more than 150,000 clones; approximately 85% occur once, and the top ten carry over 7.5%. The sequenced sample consisted of peripheral blood. The receptors come from a woman aged 80 or over with acute or convalescent COVID-19.

The J gene is TRBJ2-5, the V gene TRBV6-5; 7 bases match TRBD1. Germline CDR1 MNHEY, CDR2 SVGAGI. The CDR3 extends over 14 amino acids. J was trimmed by 1 base and V by 4 bases; bases with no gene match: 3. This chain's CDR3 is CASSFRQGQETQYF. The CDR3 nucleotides are TGTGCCAGCAGTTTCCGACAGGGCCAAGAGACCCAGTACTTC.

V and J are TRBV7-2 and TRBJ2-5; D remains ambiguous. The germline V gene has CDR1 SGHTA and CDR2 FQGNSA. This CDR3 is built from 13 residues. Deletions cut 3 bases from V and 2 bases from J, with 7 bases between. CDR3 nucleotides: TGTGCCAGCAGCTTCGGTCCTCAAGAGACCCAGTACTTC. Translation gives CASSFGPQETQYF.

This chain links TRBV6-5 with TRBJ2-5, with TRBD2 matching 7 bases. The trim removed 5 bases at V and 2 bases at J, leaving 5 bases unmatched. This CDR3 has 14 amino acids. The V gene's germline CDR1 is MNHEY and CDR2 SVGAGI. This chain's CDR3 is CASSPREGQETQYF. The CDR3, as DNA: TGTGCCAGCAGTCCTAGGGAGGGTCAAGAGACCCAGTACTTC.

The chain is built from TRBV14 and TRBJ2-7; weak D call: TRBD2 (6 bases). The CDR3 runs to 16 residues. V was cut by 0 bases and J by 2 bases, with 14 bases left in between. CDR1 is SGHDN and CDR2 is FVKESK in the germline V gene. The CDR3 protein is CASSQEAGTRAYEQYF. DNA of the CDR3: TGTGCCAGCAGCCAAGAGGCGGGGACGCGGGCCTACGAGCAGTACTTC. Full variable domain (outside the CDR3, taken from reference TRBV14 and TRBJ2-7): EAGVTQFPSHSVIEKGQTVTLRCDPISGHDNLYWYRRVMGKEIKFLLHFVKESKQDESGMPNNRFLAERTGGTYSTLKVQPAELEDSGVYFCASSQEAGTRAYEQYFGPGTRLTVT.

V is TRBV9 and J is TRBJ2-1; tentatively, D is TRBD2 (6 bases). Trimming took 3 bases from V and 2 from J, leaving 12 bases between them. In germline, CDR1 is SGDLS, CDR2 YYNGEE. This CDR3 region has 15 residues. This CDR3 reads CASSEGSGTYNEQFF. In nucleotides, the CDR3 is TGTGCCAGCAGCGAGGGTAGCGGAACCTACAATGAGCAGTTCTTC.

This chain links TRBV7-2 with TRBJ2-2; D is unresolved. V was cut by 3 bases and J by 7 bases, with 3 bases left in between. CDR1 is SGHTA and CDR2 is FQGNSA in the germline V gene. The CDR3 contains 11 residues. The CDR3 is CASSFHGELFF. The DNA of the CDR3 is TGTGCCAGCAGCTTCCACGGGGAGCTGTTTTTT.

This rearrangement joins TRBV7-3 to TRBJ1-1; D not resolved. Germline CDR1 SGHTA, CDR2 FQGTGA. The length of the CDR3 is 13 residues. V was cut by 4 bases and J by 7 bases, with 13 bases left in between. The CDR3 loop reads CASSSLTRDEAFF. CDR3 bases: TGTGCCAGCAGCTCCCTTACCCGCGATGAAGCTTTCTTT.

J is TRBJ1-6 and V is TRBV2, with 9 positions matching TRBD1. Germline trimming cut 1 base from V and 9 bases from J; bases unmatched to any gene: 4. The germline V gene encodes CDR1 SNHLY and CDR2 FYNNEI. The CDR3 is made up of 15 amino acids. The CDR3 sequence is CASSEGTGEFSPLHF. The CDR3 DNA is TGTGCCAGCAGTGAAGGGACAGGGGAGTTTTCACCCCTCCACTTT.

Comment on this clone: The same CDR3 can be traced to other DNA sequences in this sample. This chain links TRBV7-9 with TRBJ1-5; no clear D gene. CDR1 is SEHNR, CDR2 FQNEAQ, per germline (reference sequence). Trimming removed 2 bases from V and 5 bases from J, with 4 bases in between. The CDR3 is 12 residues long. CDR3 bases: TGTGCCAGCAGCTTACCAGATCAGCCCCAGCATTTT. Residues: CASSLPDQPQHF.

V is TRBV24-1 and J is TRBJ1-2; 7 bases map to TRBD1. Trimming removed 4 bases from V and 0 bases from J; junction bases left unmatched: 1. The CDR3 spans 14 residues. Germline V CDR1 and CDR2: KGHDR, SFDVKD. The CDR3 reads CATSETGANYGYTF. CDR3 sequence (DNA): TGTGCCACCAGTGAAACAGGGGCTAACTATGGCTACACCTTC.

This chain uses TRBV13 with TRBJ2-7; 7 nucleotides match TRBD2. This CDR3 region has 15 residues. Losses at the gene ends were 5 bases for V and 2 bases for J; bases not matched to a gene: 9. Per germline, CDR1 PRHDT and CDR2 FYEKMQ (reference sequence). CDR3 in DNA: TGTGCCAGCAGCCGTGCCGGGACTACGCCCTACGAGCAGTACTTC. It specifies CASSRAGTTPYEQYF.

CDR3 nucleotides: TGTGCCAGCAGCGAACCGACAGGGCCCTCTTATGGCTACACCTTC. It specifies CASSEPTGPSYGYTF. The V and J genes are TRBV5-6 and TRBJ1-2; 7 nucleotides line up with TRBD1. The CDR3 runs to 15 residues. Losses at the gene ends were 4 bases for V and 5 bases for J; bases not matched to a gene: 11. The germline V gene has CDR1 SGHDT and CDR2 YYEEEE.

V and J are TRBV10-1 and TRBJ2-1; the match to TRBD2 covers 11 bases. Looked up from germline, CDR1 is WNHNN and CDR2 is SYGVQD (reference sequence). Trimming cost V 9 bases and J 4 bases; bases outside gene matches: 8. The CDR3 spans 15 residues. The CDR3 is CARFRTSGGYNEQFF. In nucleotides, the CDR3 is TGCGCCAGATTCAGAACTAGCGGGGGTTACAATGAGCAGTTCTTC.

The chain combines TRBV20-1 with TRBJ1-1, with no clear D. CDR3 length: 11 residues. With 3 bases removed from V and 6 bases from J, the gap between germline ends came to 8 bases. Germline V gene sequence: CDR1 DFQATT, CDR2 SNEGSKA (reference sequence). Written as DNA, the CDR3 is TGCAGTGCTAGTCCCGGAGCTGAAGCTTTCTTT. The encoded protein is CSASPGAEAFF.

Only one count was recorded for this clone. The rearrangement links TRBV2 to TRBJ1-4, with D possibly matching TRBD1 (5 bases). The CDR3 loop spans 14 amino acids. The germline V gene has CDR1 SNHLY and CDR2 FYNNEI. V was cut by 6 bases and J by 3 bases, with 11 bases left in between. CDR3 coding DNA: TGTGCCAGCAGCCGAGACAGTGCTAATGAAAAACTGTTTTTT. Residues: CASSRDSANEKLFF.

The chain has TRBV19 and TRBJ2-3, with 8 positions matching TRBD1. Germline assignment: CDR1 LNHDA and CDR2 SQIVND (reference sequence). This CDR3 has 15 residues. V dropped 6 bases and J dropped 4; count of bases not matched to a gene: 9. The CDR3 region has the DNA TGTGCCAGTAGCCCCCGGACAGGGAGCGCAGATACGCAGTATTTT. Translation gives CASSPRTGSADTQYF.

The chain uses TRBV19 and TRBJ1-1, with TRBD1 as a possible D gene (5 bases). V was trimmed by 3 bases and J by 3 bases, leaving 8 bases between them. This CDR3 spans 13 amino acids. From germline, CDR1 is LNHDA and CDR2 SQIVND (reference sequence). The CDR3 coding sequence is TGTGCCAGTAGTATTCTAGGGGACACTGAAGCTTTCTTT. Residues: CASSILGDTEAFF. Full variable domain (remainder filled in from reference TRBV19 and TRBJ1-1): DGGITQSPKYLFRKEGQNVTLSCEQNLNHDAMYWYRQDPGQGLRLIYYSQIVNDFQKGDIAEGYSVSREKKESFPLTVTSAQKNPTAFYLCASSILGDTEAFFGQGTRLTVV.

This clone was detected once. CDR3 coding DNA: TGTGCCAGCAGTAACCAGGGACTAGCGGTCTACGAGCAGTACTTC. Residues: CASSNQGLAVYEQYF. V is TRBV6-5 and J is TRBJ2-7; 11 bases are shared with TRBD2. Germline-derived CDR1 and CDR2 are MNHEY and SVGAGI. With 5 bases clipped from V and 3 bases from J, the junction kept 6 bases outside the gene matches. This CDR3 has 15 amino acids.

The chain recombines TRBV2 with TRBJ1-2, with D uncertain. The CDR3 extends over 13 amino acids. The V end lost 7 bases, the J end lost 4 bases, and 13 bases lay between the germline ends. CDR1 is SNHLY and CDR2 is FYNNEI in the germline V gene. The CDR3 coding sequence is TGTGCCAGCACCGCGGGATCCCTCTATGGCTACACCTTC. Translated: CASTAGSLYGYTF.

This clone has just one count. The rearrangement links TRBV5-1 to TRBJ1-1; TRBD1 might be the D (6 bases). The CDR3 loop spans 13 amino acids. Germline V gene data show CDR1 as SGHRS and CDR2 as YFSETQ. Trimming cost V 8 bases and J 3 bases, with 14 bases left between them. In DNA, the CDR3 is TGCGCCAGTGGGAACAGGGAGCACACTGAAGCTTTCTTT. Protein product: CASGNREHTEAFF.

The DNA for the CDR3 is TGTGCCAGCAGTACTGCCCGAGGGACTGAAGCTTTCTTT. Translating gives CASSTARGTEAFF. The chain employs TRBV12-3 or TRBV12-4 and TRBJ1-1; no clear D gene. V gave up 5 bases and J gave up 5 bases, with 12 bases separating them. The CDR3 contains 13 residues.